Below, one T cell receptor (beta chain) is given with its context. Sequencing was performed with immunoSEQ multiplex PCR; in TCRdb, only in-frame clones are kept and a portion is missing. The sample consists of about 190,000 clones, 70% to 85% of them appearing once. The record originates from a study of blood T cell repertoires in COVID-19. Looking at the study overall: Researchers got acute and convalescent COVID-19 samples from the United States, Italy and Spain.

The CDR3 totals 13 residues. Germline CDR1 is LNHNV and CDR2 is YYDKDF (reference sequence). The V end lost 0 bases, the J end lost 1 base, and 3 bases lay between the germline ends. V usage is TRBV15 and J usage is TRBJ1-1; D is undetermined. This sequence was found in a woman aged 25 to 39 with acute or convalescent COVID-19. Sequencing was carried out using peripheral blood. The CDR3 nucleotides read TGTGCCACCAGCAGAGACTCGAACACTGAAGCTTTCTTT. This translates into CATSRDSNTEAFF.